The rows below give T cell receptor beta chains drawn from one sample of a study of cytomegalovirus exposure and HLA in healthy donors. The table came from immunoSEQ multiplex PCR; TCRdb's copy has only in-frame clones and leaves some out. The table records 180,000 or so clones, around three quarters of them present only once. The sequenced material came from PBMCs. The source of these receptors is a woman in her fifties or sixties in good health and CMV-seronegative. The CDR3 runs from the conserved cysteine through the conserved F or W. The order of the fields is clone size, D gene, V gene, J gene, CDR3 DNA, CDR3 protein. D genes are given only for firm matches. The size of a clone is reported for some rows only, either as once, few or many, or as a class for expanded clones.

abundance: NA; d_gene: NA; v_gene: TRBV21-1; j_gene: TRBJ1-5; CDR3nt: TGTGCCAGCAGCACCGGACAGGGGCAGGGAAGTCAGCCCCAGCATTTT; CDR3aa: CASSTGQGQGSQPQHF
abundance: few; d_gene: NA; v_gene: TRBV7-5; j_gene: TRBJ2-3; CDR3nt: TGTGCCAGAAGCACAAGACAGGGGGCAAGGACAGATACGCAGTATTTT; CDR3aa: CARSTRQGARTDTQYF
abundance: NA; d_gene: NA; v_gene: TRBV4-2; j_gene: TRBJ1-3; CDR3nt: TGTGCCAGCAGCCAAGAGGACACGGGCGGAAACACCATATATTTT; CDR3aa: CASSQEDTGGNTIYF
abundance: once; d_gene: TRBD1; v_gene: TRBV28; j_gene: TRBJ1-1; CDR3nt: TGTGCCAGCAGCACAAACAGGGGGCGAGTCACTGAAGCTTTCTTT; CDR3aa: CASSTNRGRVTEAFF
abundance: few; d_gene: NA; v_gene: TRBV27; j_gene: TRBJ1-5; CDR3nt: TGTGCCAGCGGACCCCAGGGGCTCGGCAATCAGCCCCAGCATTTT; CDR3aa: CASGPQGLGNQPQHF
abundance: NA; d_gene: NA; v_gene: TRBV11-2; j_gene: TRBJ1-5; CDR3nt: TGTGCCAGCAGCAGACTCCGGGGTAGGGATCAGCCCCAGCATTTT; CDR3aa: CASSRLRGRDQPQHF
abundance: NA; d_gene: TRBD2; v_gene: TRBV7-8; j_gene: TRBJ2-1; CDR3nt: TGTGCCAGCAGCTTAGGCCTAGCGGGAGTAGTTTCCTACAATGAGCAGTTCTTC; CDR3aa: CASSLGLAGVVSYNEQFF
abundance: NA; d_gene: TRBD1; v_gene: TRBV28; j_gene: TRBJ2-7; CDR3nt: TGTGCCAGCAGTCTAGGGGACAGGGTATACGAGCAGTACTTC; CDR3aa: CASSLGDRVYEQYF
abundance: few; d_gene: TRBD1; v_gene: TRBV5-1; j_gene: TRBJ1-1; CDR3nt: TGCGCCAGCAGCACCGGACAGGGCACTGAAGCTTTCTTT; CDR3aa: CASSTGQGTEAFF
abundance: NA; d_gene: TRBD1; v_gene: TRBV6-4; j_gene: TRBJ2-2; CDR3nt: TGTGCCAGCAGTGACCTGGGACAGAAAGACAAGAACATAGGGGACACCGGGGAGCTGTTTTTT; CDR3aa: CASSDLGQKDKNIGDTGELFF
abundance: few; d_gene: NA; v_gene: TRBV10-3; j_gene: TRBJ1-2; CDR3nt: TGTGCCATCAGTGACGGCCAGGGCCTGAACTATGGCTACACCTTC; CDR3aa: CAISDGQGLNYGYTF
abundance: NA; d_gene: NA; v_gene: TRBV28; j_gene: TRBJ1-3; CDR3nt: TGTGCCAGTACCGGCAGGTACTCTGGAAACACCATATATTTT; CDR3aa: CASTGRYSGNTIYF
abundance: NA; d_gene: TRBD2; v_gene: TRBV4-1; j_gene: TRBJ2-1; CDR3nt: TGCGCCAGCAGCCAAGATCCAGGGACTAGCGGGAACAATGAGCAGTTCTTC; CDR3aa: CASSQDPGTSGNNEQFF
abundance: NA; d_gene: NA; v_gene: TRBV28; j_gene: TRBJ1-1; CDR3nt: TGTGCCAGCAGAGAGACAGAGCCTGAAGCTTTCTTT; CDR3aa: CASRETEPEAFF
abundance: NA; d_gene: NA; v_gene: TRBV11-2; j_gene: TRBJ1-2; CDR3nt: TGTGCCAGCAGCTTTGGGCAGAACTATGGCTACACCTTC; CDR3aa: CASSFGQNYGYTF
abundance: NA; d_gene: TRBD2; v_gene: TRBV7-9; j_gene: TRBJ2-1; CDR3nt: TGTGCCAGCAGCTTAGCACTAGCGGCGACCAATGAGCAGTTCTTC; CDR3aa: CASSLALAATNEQFF
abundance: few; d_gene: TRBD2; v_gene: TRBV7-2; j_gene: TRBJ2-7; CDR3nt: TGTGCCAGCAGCCCCGGCCTAGCGGGAGACCCCTACGAGCAGTACTTC; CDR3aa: CASSPGLAGDPYEQYF
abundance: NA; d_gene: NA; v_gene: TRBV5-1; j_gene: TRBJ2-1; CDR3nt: TGCGCCAGCAGCTTAAACGCCCAAACTAACGAGCAGTTCTTC; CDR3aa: CASSLNAQTNEQFF
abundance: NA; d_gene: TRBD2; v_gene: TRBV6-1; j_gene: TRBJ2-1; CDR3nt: TGTGCCAGCAGTGGGGCTAGCGGGGGGGATGAGCAGTTCTTC; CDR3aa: CASSGASGGDEQFF
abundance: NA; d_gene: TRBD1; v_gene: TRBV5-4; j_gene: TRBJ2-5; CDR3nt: TGTGCCAGCAGCAGGACAGGGTTCGGGGAGACCCAGTACTTC; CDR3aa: CASSRTGFGETQYF
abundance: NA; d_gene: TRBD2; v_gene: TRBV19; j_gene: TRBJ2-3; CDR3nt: TGTGCCAGTGCAGGTGGGGGGCTAGCGGGAGGCACGAGCAGGGATACGCAGTATTTT; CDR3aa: CASAGGGLAGGTSRDTQYF
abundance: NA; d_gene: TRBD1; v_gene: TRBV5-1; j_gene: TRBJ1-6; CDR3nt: TGCGCCAGCAGGTTGGACAGGGGCTCCTATAATTCACCCCTCCACTTT; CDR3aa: CASRLDRGSYNSPLHF
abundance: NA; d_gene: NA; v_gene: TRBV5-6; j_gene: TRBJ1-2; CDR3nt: TGTGCCAGCAGCTTGGAGGAGAACTATGGCTACACCTTC; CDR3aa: CASSLEENYGYTF
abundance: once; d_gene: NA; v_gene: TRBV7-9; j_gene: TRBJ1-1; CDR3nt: TGTTCCAGCAGCCCTGCGGGGTGGAACACTGAAGCTTTCTTT; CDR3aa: CSSSPAGWNTEAFF
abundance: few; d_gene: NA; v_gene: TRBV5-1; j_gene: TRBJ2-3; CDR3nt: TGCGCCAGCAGCCGTCGTCGCCAGGGTCCCTTCTCTAGCACAGATACGCAGTATTTT; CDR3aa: CASSRRRQGPFSSTDTQYF
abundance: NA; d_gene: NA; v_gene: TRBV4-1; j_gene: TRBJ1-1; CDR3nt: TGCGCCAGCAGCCCGAGGCAGAGGGTTGCGGACACTGAAGCTTTCTTT; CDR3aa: CASSPRQRVADTEAFF
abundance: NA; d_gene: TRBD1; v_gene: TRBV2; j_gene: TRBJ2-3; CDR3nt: TGTGCCAGCAGAGCCGACAGGGCCGCTAGCACAGATACGCAGTATTTT; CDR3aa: CASRADRAASTDTQYF
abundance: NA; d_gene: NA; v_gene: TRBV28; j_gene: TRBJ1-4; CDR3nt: TGTGCCAGCAGTTTGGGTAGGCAGCGAGGGTTTTACGAAAAACTGTTTTTT; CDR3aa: CASSLGRQRGFYEKLFF
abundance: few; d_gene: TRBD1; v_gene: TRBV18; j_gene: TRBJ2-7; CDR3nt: TGTGCCAGCTCACTCTACCCCGGGACAGGGTCCTACGAGCAGTACTTC; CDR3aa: CASSLYPGTGSYEQYF
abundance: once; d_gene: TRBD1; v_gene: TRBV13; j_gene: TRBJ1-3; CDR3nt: TGTGCCAGCAGCCTAGCCGGGACAGGTTCGCACTCTGGAAACACCATATATTTT; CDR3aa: CASSLAGTGSHSGNTIYF
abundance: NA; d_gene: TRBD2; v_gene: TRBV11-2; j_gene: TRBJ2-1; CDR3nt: TGTGCCAGCAGCTCGAACTTTTTCCGGACTAGCGGTGACAATGAGCAGTTCTTC; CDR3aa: CASSSNFFRTSGDNEQFF
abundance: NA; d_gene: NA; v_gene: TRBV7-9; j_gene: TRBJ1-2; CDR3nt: TGTGCCAGCTTCGGGGGGAATGCAGGCAACCTCTATGGCTACACCTTC; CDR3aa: CASFGGNAGNLYGYTF
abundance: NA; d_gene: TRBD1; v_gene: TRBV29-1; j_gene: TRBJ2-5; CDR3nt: TGCAGCGTCCGAGACAGGGTGGAAGAGACCCAGTACTTC; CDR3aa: CSVRDRVEETQYF
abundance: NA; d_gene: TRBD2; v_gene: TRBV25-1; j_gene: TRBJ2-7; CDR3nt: TGTGCCAGCAGTCTGAAGGGCGGGGGAGAGCAGTACTTC; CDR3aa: CASSLKGGGEQYF
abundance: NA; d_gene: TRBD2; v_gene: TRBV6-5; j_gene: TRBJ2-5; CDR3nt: TGTGCCAGCAAATCTAGCGGGATTGGGTCCCAGTACTTC; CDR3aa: CASKSSGIGSQYF
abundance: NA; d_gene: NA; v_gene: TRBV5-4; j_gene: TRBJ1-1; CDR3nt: TGTGCCAGCAGCTTGGGGGTGGCGGCGCGTCCGAACACTGAAGCTTTCTTT; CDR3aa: CASSLGVAARPNTEAFF
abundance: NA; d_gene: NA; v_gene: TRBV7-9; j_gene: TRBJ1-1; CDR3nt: TGTGCCAGCAGCCCCGTGTGGGGGAGGGACACTGAAGCTTTCTTT; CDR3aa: CASSPVWGRDTEAFF
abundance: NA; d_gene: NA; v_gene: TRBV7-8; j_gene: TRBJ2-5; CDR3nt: TGTGCCAGCAGCTTAGCTGGCACAGGTTCACAAGAGACCCAGTACTTC; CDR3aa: CASSLAGTGSQETQYF
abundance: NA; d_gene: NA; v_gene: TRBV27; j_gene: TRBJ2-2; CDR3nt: TGTGCCAGCAGCCTACTAGTTTCCGGGGAGCTGTTTTTT; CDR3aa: CASSLLVSGELFF
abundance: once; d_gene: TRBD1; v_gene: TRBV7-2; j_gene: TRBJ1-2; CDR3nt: TGTGCCAGCAGCTTAGCGAACGCAGGGGGCGGGTATGGCTACACCTTC; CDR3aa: CASSLANAGGGYGYTF
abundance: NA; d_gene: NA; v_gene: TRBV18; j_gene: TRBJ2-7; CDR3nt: TGTGCCAGCTCACGAGGGGGGGGCTCCTACGAGCAGTACTTC; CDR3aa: CASSRGGGSYEQYF
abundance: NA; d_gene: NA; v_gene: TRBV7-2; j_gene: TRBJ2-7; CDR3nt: TGTGCCAGCAGCACACAGGGCTACGAGCAGTACTTC; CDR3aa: CASSTQGYEQYF
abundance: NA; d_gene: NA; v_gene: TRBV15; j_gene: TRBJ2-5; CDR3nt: TGTGCCACCAGCAGAGATTTGCAGGGAGGAGAGGGGTGGTACCAAGAGACCCAGTACTTC; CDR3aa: CATSRDLQGGEGWYQETQYF
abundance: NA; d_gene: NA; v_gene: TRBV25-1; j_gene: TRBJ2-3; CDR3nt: TGTGCCAGCAGTGTAGCAAACACAGATACGCAGTATTTT; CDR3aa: CASSVANTDTQYF
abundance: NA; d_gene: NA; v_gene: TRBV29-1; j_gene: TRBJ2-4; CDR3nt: TGCAGCGTTGACCAGGGGTCGAAAAACATTCAGTACTTC; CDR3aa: CSVDQGSKNIQYF